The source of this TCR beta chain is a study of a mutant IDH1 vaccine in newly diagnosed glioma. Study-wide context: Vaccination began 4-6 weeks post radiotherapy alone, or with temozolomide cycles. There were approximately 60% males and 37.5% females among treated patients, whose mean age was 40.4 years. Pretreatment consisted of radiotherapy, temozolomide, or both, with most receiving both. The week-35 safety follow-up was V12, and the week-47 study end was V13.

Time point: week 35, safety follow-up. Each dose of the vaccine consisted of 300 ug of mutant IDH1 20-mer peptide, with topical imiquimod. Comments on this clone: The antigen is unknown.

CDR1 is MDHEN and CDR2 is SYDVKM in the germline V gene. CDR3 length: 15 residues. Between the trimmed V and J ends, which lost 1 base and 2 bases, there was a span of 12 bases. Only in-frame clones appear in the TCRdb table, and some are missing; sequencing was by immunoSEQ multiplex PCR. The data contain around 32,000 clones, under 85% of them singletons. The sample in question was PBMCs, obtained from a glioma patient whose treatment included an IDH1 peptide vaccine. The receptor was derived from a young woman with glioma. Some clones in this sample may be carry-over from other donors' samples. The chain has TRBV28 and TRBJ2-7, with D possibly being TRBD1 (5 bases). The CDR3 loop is CASSLSLGRAYEQYF. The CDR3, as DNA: TGTGCCAGCAGTTTATCGTTGGGGCGAGCCTACGAGCAGTACTTC.